This is a list of T cell receptor beta chains from one sample in a study of resident and recirculating memory T cells in vitiligo. Some clones are missing from TCRdb's copy, which holds only in-frame ones; the method was immunoSEQ multiplex PCR. This table holds around 78,000 clones, approximately 90% found once. Sequenced sample: blood. These receptors came from a male donor with vitiligo. Both conserved end residues are part of each CDR3. D genes are given only for firm matches. For some rows the clone size is stated as once, few or many, or as a class when expanded; others skip it.

CASSLSPRSADTQYF TGTGCCAGCAGTTTATCCCCCAGATCAGCAGATACGCAGTATTTT NA TRBJ2-3 TRBV27 NA
CASSLQADKNIQYF TGCGCCAGCAGCCTACAGGCGGACAAAAACATTCAGTACTTC NA TRBJ2-4 TRBV5-1 NA
CASSLDGVDEQFF TGTGCCAGCAGCTTAGACGGGGTCGATGAGCAGTTCTTC NA TRBJ2-1 TRBV7-9 NA
CASNIFSYEQYF TGTGCCAGCAACATCTTTTCCTACGAGCAGTACTTC NA TRBJ2-7 TRBV28 NA
CASTPTRQMVWRYTF TGTGCCAGCACCCCTACCCGACAGATGGTATGGCGATACACCTTC NA TRBJ1-2 TRBV28 NA
CASNVNLQRGYNEQFF TGTGCCAGTAACGTGAACCTCCAGCGGGGCTACAATGAGCAGTTCTTC TRBD2 TRBJ2-1 TRBV11-2 NA
CAWCSGRATGETQYF TGTGCCTGGTGTAGCGGGAGGGCCACGGGGGAGACCCAGTACTTC TRBD2 TRBJ2-5 TRBV30 NA
CASSSWTVSGEKLFF TGTGCCAGCAGTTCTTGGACGGTCTCGGGAGAAAAACTGTTTTTT NA TRBJ1-4 TRBV28 NA
CASSLRQANTGELFF TGTGCCAGCAGCCTAAGACAAGCGAACACCGGGGAGCTGTTTTTT NA TRBJ2-2 TRBV6-5 once
CASARQLNTEAFF TGTGCCAGCGCGAGGCAGCTAAACACTGAAGCTTTCTTT NA TRBJ1-1 TRBV9 few
CASSGPRGGFSPYEQYF TGTGCCAGCAGCGGGCCCCGGGGGGGGTTTTCTCCCTACGAGCAGTACTTC TRBD2 TRBJ2-7 TRBV7-9 NA
CASSQGGDRAPYEQYF TGTGCCAGCAGCCAGGGAGGGGACAGGGCGCCCTACGAGCAGTACTTC TRBD1 TRBJ2-7 TRBV9 NA
CASSVDPAAEQYF TGTGCCAGCAGCGTAGATCCGGCGGCCGAGCAGTACTTC NA TRBJ2-7 TRBV9 NA
CASSLEGDIPAPYEQYF TGTGCCAGCAGCTTAGAAGGGGACATACCGGCCCCCTACGAGCAGTACTTC NA TRBJ2-7 TRBV7-9 NA
CAVRGDSLTPDEQYF TGTGCCGTCAGGGGGGACAGTTTGACGCCGGACGAGCAGTACTTC NA TRBJ2-7 TRBV28 NA
CASSLDQVSSYEQYF TGTGCCAGCAGCTTAGATCAGGTTAGCTCCTACGAGCAGTACTTC NA TRBJ2-7 TRBV11-2 NA
CASSDHRAQNTEAFF TGCGCCAGCAGCGATCACAGGGCCCAGAACACTGAAGCTTTCTTT NA TRBJ1-1 TRBV4-1 NA
CASSKPRRTGNEQYF TGTGCCAGCAGCAAACCTCGCCGGACAGGGAACGAGCAGTACTTC NA TRBJ2-7 TRBV21-1 NA
CASSLGGGGTGIGEQFF TGTGCCAGCAGCTTAGGCGGAGGGGGCACGGGTATTGGTGAGCAGTTCTTC NA TRBJ2-1 TRBV11-2 NA
CAISAGLAGEYEQYF TGTGCCATCAGTGCCGGACTAGCGGGAGAGTACGAGCAGTACTTC TRBD2 TRBJ2-7 TRBV10-3 NA
CTSSRDRGRYTEAFF TGCACCAGCAGCCGCGACAGGGGGAGGTACACTGAAGCTTTCTTT NA TRBJ1-1 TRBV1 once
CASRPGTGKGGTEAFF TGTGCCAGCAGACCCGGGACAGGGAAGGGAGGGACTGAAGCTTTCTTT NA TRBJ1-1 TRBV21-1 NA
CASNLAWTDTQYF TGTGCCAGCAATTTAGCGTGGACAGATACGCAGTATTTT NA TRBJ2-3 TRBV2 NA
CASSLAGTGSEKLFF TGCGCCAGCAGCTTGGCAGGGACAGGGAGCGAAAAACTGTTTTTT TRBD1 TRBJ1-4 TRBV5-1 NA
CASTSRDPREELFF TGCGCCAGCACCAGCCGGGATCCCAGAGAAGAACTGTTTTTT NA TRBJ1-4 TRBV5-1 NA
CASSQDRGTVYNEQFF TGCGCCAGCAGCCAAGATCGAGGGACTGTATACAATGAGCAGTTCTTC NA TRBJ2-1 TRBV4-3 NA
CASSLARDSFSGNTIYF TGTGCCAGCAGCTTAGCTCGGGACAGCTTCTCTGGAAACACCATATATTTT TRBD1 TRBJ1-3 TRBV7-2 NA
CASSLQGRLTPDGYTF TGTGCCAGCAGCCTCCAGGGGCGCCTCACCCCCGATGGCTACACCTTC NA TRBJ1-2 TRBV27 NA
CASSYSGQGSYEQYF TGTGCCAGCAGTTACTCGGGACAGGGCTCCTACGAGCAGTACTTC TRBD1 TRBJ2-7 TRBV6-6 NA
CAPRRRTPSFRIQYF TGTGCCCCGAGAAGGAGGACTCCTTCCTTTCGCATTCAGTACTTC NA TRBJ2-4 TRBV6-5 NA
CSVAGTSSTDTQYF TGCAGCGTCGCCGGGACTAGCTCGACAGATACGCAATATTTT TRBD2 TRBJ2-3 TRBV29-1 NA
CASGKGDHADTQYF TGTGCCAGCGGCAAGGGAGACCATGCGGATACGCAGTATTTT NA TRBJ2-3 TRBV5-6 NA
CASTPGIGQPNTEAFF TGTGCCAGTACCCCCGGGATCGGGCAGCCGAACACTGAAGCTTTCTTT NA TRBJ1-1 TRBV19 NA
CASSPVRDRGYEQYF TGTGCCAGCAGCCCAGTCCGGGACAGGGGGTACGAGCAGTACTTC TRBD1 TRBJ2-7 TRBV7-9 NA
CASSQGSRGEQYF TGTGCCAGCAGCCAAGGCAGCCGGGGCGAGCAGTACTTC NA TRBJ2-7 TRBV14 NA
CASSLGSGGAISYEQYF TGTGCCAGCAGTTTAGGGTCGGGGGGGGCCATATCCTACGAGCAGTACTTC TRBD2 TRBJ2-7 TRBV27 NA
CASSQEERSPFYEQYF TGCGCCAGCAGCCAAGAGGAGCGGTCTCCCTTCTACGAGCAGTACTTC NA TRBJ2-7 TRBV4-3 NA
CAGGSSYEQYF TGTGCAGGGGGAAGCTCCTACGAGCAGTACTTC NA TRBJ2-7 TRBV7-9 NA
CASSSRANGRTSEQFF TGTGCCAGCAGCTCCAGAGCCAACGGACGGACAAGTGAGCAGTTCTTC NA TRBJ2-1 TRBV13 NA
CATSNRFTNEAFF TGTGCCACCAGCAACCGGTTCACTAATGAAGCTTTCTTT NA TRBJ1-1 TRBV15 few
CASSWGAGGPFYEQYF TGTGCCAGCAGCTGGGGGGCGGGAGGGCCGTTCTACGAGCAGTACTTC TRBD2 TRBJ2-7 TRBV5-5 NA
CASIKGGFLHTEAFF TGTGCCAGCATTAAGGGAGGGTTTTTACACACTGAAGCTTTCTTT NA TRBJ1-1 TRBV28 NA
CASSRSAQVPPETQYF TGTGCCAGCAGCAGGTCAGCACAGGTTCCCCCCGAGACCCAGTACTTC NA TRBJ2-5 TRBV28 NA
CASSVNSGYEQYF TGTGCCAGTAGTGTCAACAGCGGCTACGAGCAGTACTTC NA TRBJ2-7 TRBV19 NA
CATAIEGQTYGYTF TGTGCCACTGCGATCGAGGGACAGACCTATGGCTACACCTTC TRBD1 TRBJ1-2 TRBV7-2 NA
CASSPGWTGNLYEQYF TGTGCCAGCAGTCCAGGGTGGACAGGGAATCTCTACGAGCAGTACTTC TRBD1 TRBJ2-7 TRBV28 NA
CASSLARETQYF TGTGCCAGCAGCTTAGCGCGAGAGACCCAGTACTTC NA TRBJ2-5 TRBV7-9 NA
CASSSGLAAPYEQYF TGCGCCAGCAGTTCCGGACTAGCGGCCCCCTACGAGCAGTACTTC TRBD2 TRBJ2-7 TRBV10-1 NA
CASSSGLAGGRVKNIQYF TGCGCCAGCAGCTCCGGACTAGCGGGAGGGCGGGTTAAAAACATTCAGTACTTC TRBD2 TRBJ2-4 TRBV5-1 NA
CASSIIAGGPDTQYF TGTGCCAGTAGTATTATCGCGGGAGGACCAGATACGCAGTATTTT TRBD2 TRBJ2-3 TRBV19 once
CASSITGAPEAFF TGTGCCAGCAGTATTACAGGGGCCCCCGAAGCTTTCTTT TRBD1 TRBJ1-1 TRBV27 NA
CASSLSSTDTQYF TGTGCCAGCAGTTTGTCTAGCACAGATACGCAGTATTTT NA TRBJ2-3 TRBV27 NA
CASSRTFARSTEAFF TGTGCCAGCAGCCGAACATTCGCCCGGAGCACTGAAGCTTTCTTT NA TRBJ1-1 TRBV14 NA
CASSLGSEGTEAFF TGTGCCAGCAGCTTAGGATCGGAGGGAACTGAAGCTTTCTTT NA TRBJ1-1 TRBV7-9 NA
CASSDPSPRLAGGWETQYF TGTGCCAGCAGTGACCCCAGTCCGAGACTAGCGGGAGGGTGGGAGACCCAGTACTTC TRBD2 TRBJ2-5 TRBV6-4 NA
CASSSPGSGTIKTQYF TGTGCCAGCAGCTCCCCTGGTAGCGGGACAATAAAGACCCAGTACTTC TRBD2 TRBJ2-5 TRBV11-3 NA
CASSLRLTLNEQFF TGTGCCAGCAGCTTGCGGTTAACCCTCAATGAGCAGTTCTTC NA TRBJ2-1 TRBV5-4 NA
CASSLDYRLAGATYEQYF TGTGCCAGCAGCTTAGATTATAGACTAGCGGGAGCAACCTACGAGCAGTACTTC TRBD2 TRBJ2-7 TRBV11-2 once
CASAGAGAQPQHF TGTGCTAGTGCTGGCGCGGGGGCTCAGCCCCAGCATTTT NA TRBJ1-5 TRBV12-5 NA
CASSPRLAGVVGELFF TGTGCCAGCAGTCCTCGACTAGCGGGAGTGGTCGGGGAGCTGTTTTTT TRBD2 TRBJ2-2 TRBV28 once